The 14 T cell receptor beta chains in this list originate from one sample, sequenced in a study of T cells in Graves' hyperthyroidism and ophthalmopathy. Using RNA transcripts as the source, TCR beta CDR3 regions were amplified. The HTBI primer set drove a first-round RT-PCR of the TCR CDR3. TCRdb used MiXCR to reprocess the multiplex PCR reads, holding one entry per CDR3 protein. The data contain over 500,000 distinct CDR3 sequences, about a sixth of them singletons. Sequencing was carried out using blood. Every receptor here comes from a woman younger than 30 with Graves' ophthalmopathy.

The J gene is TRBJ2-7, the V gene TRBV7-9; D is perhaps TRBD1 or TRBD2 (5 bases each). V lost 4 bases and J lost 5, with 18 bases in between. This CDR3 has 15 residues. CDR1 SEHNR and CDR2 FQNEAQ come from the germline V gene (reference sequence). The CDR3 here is CASSSKGTGIHEQYF. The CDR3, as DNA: TGTGCCAGCAGCTCAAAGGGGACCGGTATCCACGAGCAGTACTTC. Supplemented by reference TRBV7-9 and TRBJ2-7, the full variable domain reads DTGVSQNPRHKITKRGQNVTFRCDPISEHNRLYWYRQTLGQGPEFLTYFQNEAQLEKSRLLSDRFSAERPKGSFSTLEIQRTEQGDSAMYLCASSSKGTGIHEQYFGPGTRLTVT.

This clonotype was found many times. This CDR3 reads CASSSGTGKYNEQFF. The CDR3 region has the DNA TGCGCCAGCAGCTCCGGGACAGGGAAGTACAATGAGCAGTTCTTC. The chain carries TRBV5-1 and TRBJ2-1; 9 positions match TRBD1. J lost 4 bases, V lost 3 bases, and 5 bases had no gene match. Germline values: CDR1 SGHRS, CDR2 YFSETQ. This CDR3 comprises 15 residues.

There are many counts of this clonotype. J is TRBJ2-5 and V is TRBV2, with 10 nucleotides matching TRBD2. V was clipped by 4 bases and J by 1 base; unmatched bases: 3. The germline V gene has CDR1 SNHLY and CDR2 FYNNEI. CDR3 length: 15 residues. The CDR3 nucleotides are TGTGCCAGCAGTGGGCTAGCGGGAGTCCAAGAGACCCAGTACTTC. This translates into CASSGLAGVQETQYF.

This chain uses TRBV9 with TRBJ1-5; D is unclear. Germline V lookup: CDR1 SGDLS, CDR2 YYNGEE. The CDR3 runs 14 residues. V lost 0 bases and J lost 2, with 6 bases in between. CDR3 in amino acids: CASSVEAGNQPQHF. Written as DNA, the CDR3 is TGTGCCAGCAGCGTAGAAGCTGGCAATCAGCCCCAGCATTTT.

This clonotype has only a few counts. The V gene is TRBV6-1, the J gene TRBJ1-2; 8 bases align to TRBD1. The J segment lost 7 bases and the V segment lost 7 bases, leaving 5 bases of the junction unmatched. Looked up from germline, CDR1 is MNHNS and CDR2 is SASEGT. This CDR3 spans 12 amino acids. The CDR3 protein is CASMVQGGGYTF. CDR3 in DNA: TGTGCCAGCATGGTACAGGGGGGTGGCTACACCTTC.

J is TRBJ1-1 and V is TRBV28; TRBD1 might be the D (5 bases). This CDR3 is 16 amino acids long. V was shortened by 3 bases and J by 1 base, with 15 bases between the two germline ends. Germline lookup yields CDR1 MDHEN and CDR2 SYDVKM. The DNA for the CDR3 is TGTGCCAGCAGTTTCGGACAAGGGTTGGGGAACACTGAAGCTTTCTTT. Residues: CASSFGQGLGNTEAFF.

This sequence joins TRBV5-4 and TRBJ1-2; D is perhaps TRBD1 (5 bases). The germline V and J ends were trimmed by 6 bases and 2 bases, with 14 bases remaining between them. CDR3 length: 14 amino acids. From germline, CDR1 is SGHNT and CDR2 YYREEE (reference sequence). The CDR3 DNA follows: TGTGCCAGCACCTGGGCGCAGGGAAACTATGGCTACACCTTC. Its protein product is CASTWAQGNYGYTF.

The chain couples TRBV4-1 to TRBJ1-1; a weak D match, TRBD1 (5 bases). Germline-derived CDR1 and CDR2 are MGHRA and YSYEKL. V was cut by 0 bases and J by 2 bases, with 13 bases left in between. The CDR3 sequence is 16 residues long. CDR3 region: CASSQDRQGTNTEAFF. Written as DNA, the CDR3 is TGCGCCAGCAGCCAAGATCGTCAAGGGACCAACACTGAAGCTTTCTTT.

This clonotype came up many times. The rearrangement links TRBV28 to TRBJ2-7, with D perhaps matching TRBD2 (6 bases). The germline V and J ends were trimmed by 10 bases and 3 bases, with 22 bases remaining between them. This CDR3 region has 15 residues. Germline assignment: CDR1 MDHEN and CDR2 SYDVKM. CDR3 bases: TGTGCCACCACCTCCGACGGAGCGGGCCTCTACGAGCAGTACTTC. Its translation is CATTSDGAGLYEQYF. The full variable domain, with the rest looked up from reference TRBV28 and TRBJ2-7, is DVKVTQSSRYLVKRTGEKVFLECVQDMDHENMFWYRQDPGLGLRLIYFSYDVKMKEKGDIPEGYSVSREKKERFSLILESASTNQTSMYLCATTSDGAGLYEQYFGPGTRLTVT.

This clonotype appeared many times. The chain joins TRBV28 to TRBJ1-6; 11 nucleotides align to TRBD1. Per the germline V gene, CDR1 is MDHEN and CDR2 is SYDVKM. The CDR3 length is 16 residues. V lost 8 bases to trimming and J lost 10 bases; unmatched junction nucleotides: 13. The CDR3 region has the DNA TGTGCCAGCTCCTTTTCCGGGACAGGGGGGGGGTCACCCCTCCACTTT. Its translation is CASSFSGTGGGSPLHF.

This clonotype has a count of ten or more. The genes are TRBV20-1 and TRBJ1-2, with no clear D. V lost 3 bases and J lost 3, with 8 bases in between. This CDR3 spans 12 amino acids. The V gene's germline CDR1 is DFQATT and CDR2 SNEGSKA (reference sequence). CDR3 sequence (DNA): TGCAGTGCTAGTCGGCACGACTATGGCTACACCTTC. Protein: CSASRHDYGYTF.

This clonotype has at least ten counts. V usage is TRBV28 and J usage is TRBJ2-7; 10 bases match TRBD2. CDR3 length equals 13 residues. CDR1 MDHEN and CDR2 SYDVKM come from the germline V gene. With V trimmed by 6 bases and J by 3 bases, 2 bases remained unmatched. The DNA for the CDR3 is TGTGCCAGCAGCCGGACTAGCGGCTACGAGCAGTACTTC. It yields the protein CASSRTSGYEQYF.

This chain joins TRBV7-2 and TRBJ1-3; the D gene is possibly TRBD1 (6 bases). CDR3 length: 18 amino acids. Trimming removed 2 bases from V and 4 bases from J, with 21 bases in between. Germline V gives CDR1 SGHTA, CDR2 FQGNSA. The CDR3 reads CASSLLAMWSGVGNTIYF. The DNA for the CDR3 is TGTGCCAGCAGCTTACTGGCGATGTGGTCAGGGGTCGGAAACACCATATATTTT.

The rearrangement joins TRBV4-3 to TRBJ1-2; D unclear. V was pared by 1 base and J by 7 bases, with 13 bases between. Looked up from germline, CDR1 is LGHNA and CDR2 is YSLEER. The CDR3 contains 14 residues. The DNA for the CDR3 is TGCGCCAGCAGCCAAGCTTATGGACCGAGTGGCTACACCTTC. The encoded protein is CASSQAYGPSGYTF.